This T cell receptor beta chain was sequenced in a study of brain T cells in children with intractable seizures. Study-level points and caveats: HCMV serostatus was not known, and viral specificity came from CDR3 similarity only.

The method was immunoSEQ multiplex PCR; TCRdb's version includes in-frame clones alone and lacks a portion of them. The sample has fewer than 150,000 clones, approximately 94% seen once. The CDR3 consists of 14 residues. Only cases whose brain tissue showed the highest T cell transcript signatures were sequenced. Before surgery, patients took at least one anti-epileptic drug. Comments on this clone: Its antigen is as yet unknown.

This TCR was recovered from a boy in the first two years of life with hemimegalencephaly and intractable seizures. Here the sequenced sample was peripheral blood, taken at surgery. This chain joins TRBV7-5 and TRBJ2-3; the tabulated D call, TRBD2, remains unverified against the DNA. TRBV7-5 is tagged as a pseudogene. The CDR3 loop is CVRSLTGWTDTQYF. CDR3 bases: TGTGTCAGAAGCTTAACCGGTTGGACAGATACGCAGTATTTT.